A single sample gave rise to the 13 T cell receptor beta chains below, sequenced in a study of early T cells in non-severe SARS-CoV-2 infection. TCRdb re-analysed the 5' RACE reads in MiXCR, keeping a single row per CDR3 protein. The sample has approximately 69,000 distinct CDR3 sequences, about 12% seen once. The material sequenced was whole blood. These receptors originate from an adult who was a healthcare worker with PCR-confirmed SARS-CoV-2 infection or an uninfected control (not recorded which).

This clonotype was counted a few times. The gene calls are TRBV3-1 and TRBJ2-1; D remains ambiguous. This CDR3 spans 12 amino acids. Germline assignment: CDR1 LGHDT and CDR2 YNNKEL (reference sequence). With 2 bases removed from V and 5 bases from J, the gap between germline ends came to 4 bases. CDR3 sequence reads: CASSQRNNEQFF. CDR3 nucleotide sequence: TGTGCCAGCAGCCAACGCAACAATGAGCAGTTCTTC.

This clonotype was detected a few times. The chain combines TRBV29-1 with TRBJ1-1; the D gene is possibly TRBD1 (6 bases). The V end lost 0 bases, the J end lost 1 base, and 12 bases lay between the germline ends. Germline-derived CDR1 and CDR2 are SQVTM and ANQGSEA. This CDR3 region has 15 residues. The chain's CDR3 is CSVEDWPGQNTEAFF. The CDR3 DNA reads as TGCAGCGTTGAAGATTGGCCGGGACAGAACACTGAAGCTTTCTTT.

The gene calls are TRBV7-9 and TRBJ2-5; 7 bases are a match to TRBD1. The CDR3 length is 15 residues. The germline V gene encodes CDR1 SEHNR and CDR2 FQNEAQ (reference sequence). The V and J ends lost 5 bases and 1 base, in that order; junction bases with no gene match: 7. The CDR3 sequence: CASSTWDSLQETQYF. DNA of the CDR3: TGTGCCAGCAGCACGTGGGACAGCCTCCAAGAGACCCAGTACTTC.

J is TRBJ2-1 and V is TRBV6-5, with 8 nucleotides matching TRBD2. J was trimmed by 6 bases and V by 7 bases; bases with no gene match: 11. The CDR3 covers 15 residues. Germline V gene lookup returns CDR1 MNHEY and CDR2 SVGAGI. CDR3 loop: CASKVSGGIPNEQFF. In DNA form, the CDR3 reads TGTGCCAGCAAAGTAAGCGGGGGTATCCCCAATGAGCAGTTCTTC.

This clonotype showed up many times. The chain employs TRBV4-1 and TRBJ1-4; 10 bases agree with TRBD1. CDR3 length: 15 amino acids. V lost 0 bases to trimming and J lost 8 bases; unmatched junction nucleotides: 3. Germline V CDR1 and CDR2: MGHRA, YSYEKL. CDR3 region: CASSQDRGQGEKLFF. CDR3 coding DNA: TGCGCCAGCAGCCAAGATCGGGGACAGGGGGAAAAACTGTTTTTT.

In this sample, this clonotype turned up many times. The CDR3 nucleotides are TGTGCCAGCATGGGGACTTCGAACACCGGGGAGCTGTTTTTT. Translating it yields CASMGTSNTGELFF. The chain links TRBV6-5 to TRBJ2-2, with D possibly being TRBD2 (6 bases). Trimming left V 7 bases short and J 0 bases short, with 9 bases between. This CDR3 is 14 amino acids long. Germline-derived CDR1 and CDR2 are MNHEY and SVGAGI.

This clonotype has ten or more counts. The V gene is TRBV2, the J gene TRBJ2-1; D remains unclear. V was pared by 6 bases and J by 8 bases, with 11 bases between. The CDR3 spans 12 residues. CDR1 SNHLY and CDR2 FYNNEI come from the germline V gene. The CDR3 DNA is TGTGCCAGCAGACTCTACGGGCATGAGCAGTTCTTC. Its translation is CASRLYGHEQFF.

This clonotype was seen only a few times. CDR3: CASSPTGRENTDTQYF. The CDR3, as DNA: TGTGCCAGCAGCCCCACCGGGCGGGAGAATACAGATACGCAGTATTTT. The V call is TRBV7-9, the J call TRBJ2-3; 7 nucleotides align to TRBD2. The germline V gene has CDR1 SEHNR and CDR2 FQNEAQ (reference sequence). The ends lost 5 bases at V and 3 bases at J; junction bases unmatched: 11. The CDR3 sequence is 16 residues long. Variable domain in full (rest from reference TRBV7-9 and TRBJ2-3): DTGVSQNPRHKITKRGQNVTFRCDPISEHNRLYWYRQTLGQGPEFLTYFQNEAQLEKSRLLSDRFSAERPKGSFSTLEIQRTEQGDSAMYLCASSPTGRENTDTQYFGPGTRLTVL.

This clonotype was observed a few times. The chain carries TRBV9 and TRBJ2-1, with a weak D call TRBD2 (6 bases). From germline, CDR1 is SGDLS and CDR2 YYNGEE. V lost 4 bases to trimming and J lost 6 bases, with 17 bases between them. The CDR3 extends over 15 amino acids. CDR3 bases: TGTGCCAGCAGCCCTTTAGCGGAGAGAAGCAATGAGCAGTTCTTC. Its protein is CASSPLAERSNEQFF.

This clonotype was counted ten times or more. CDR3 nucleotides: TGCAGTGCTACAGGACAGGGATCTAGTGGCTACACCTTC. Translated: CSATGQGSSGYTF. This rearrangement joins TRBV20-1 to TRBJ1-2; 8 bases match TRBD1. Trimming removed 4 bases from V and 7 bases from J; junction bases left unmatched: 8. Germline-derived CDR1 and CDR2 are DFQATT and SNEGSKA (reference sequence). This CDR3 is 13 amino acids long.

This clonotype has a count of ten or more. The V call is TRBV5-4, the J call TRBJ2-1; 10 nucleotides agree with TRBD1. The V gene end was trimmed by 4 bases and the J gene end by 9 bases; junction bases not matched to a gene: 7. This CDR3 comprises 14 residues. Germline CDR1 and CDR2: SGHNT and YYREEE (reference sequence). DNA for the CDR3: TGTGCCAGCAGCAAAGACAGGGGGCTAGGTGAGCAGTTCTTC. Its translation is CASSKDRGLGEQFF.

This clonotype was seen many times. The CDR3 protein is CASSRGILASLNTDTQYF. CDR3 coding DNA: TGTGCCAGCAGCCGAGGGATACTAGCGTCATTAAACACAGATACGCAGTATTTT. The chain uses TRBV6-2 or TRBV6-3 and TRBJ2-3; 7 bases are a match to TRBD2. The CDR3 extends over 18 amino acids. In germline, CDR1 is MNHEY, CDR2 SVGEGT. J gave up 2 bases and V 6 bases, and 17 bases lay outside the gene matches.

This clonotype was counted only a few times. The junction and the germline gene differ at one end; a read error may be behind it. In DNA, the CDR3 is TGCAGTGCCAGAGATACCTACGAGCAGTACTTC. Amino acid sequence: CSARDTYEQYF. J is TRBJ2-7 and V is TRBV20-1, with D hard to call. The CDR3 sequence is 11 residues long. Looked up from germline, CDR1 is DFQATT and CDR2 is SNEGSKA (reference sequence).